The present TCR beta chain was sequenced within a study of blood T cell repertoires in COVID-19. Study-level information: The United States, Italy and Spain supplied acute and convalescent COVID-19 samples. PBMCs, B-cell-depleted T cells, or T cells provided the cDNA or gDNA that made up the material.

Authors' analysis steps: Reference gene primer amplification gave estimated nucleated cell counts. Here immunoSEQ multiplex PCR was the method, and the copy in TCRdb shows in-frame clones only, minus some. Clonal size and the V and J genes are those of that table, whereas D and trimming came from the DNA. The sample shows about 140,000 clones, over 60% of them seen only once. J was trimmed by 2 bases and V by 3 bases; bases with no gene match: 6. CDR1 and CDR2 (germline): MNHEY, SMNVEV (reference sequence). The CDR3 has 15 amino acids. The source material was peripheral blood. This clonotype was sampled from a man older than 75 with acute or convalescent COVID-19. The chain joins TRBV27 to TRBJ2-7; TRBD1 aligns across 8 bases. CDR3 DNA: TGTGCCAGCAGTTTTAAGGCAGGGGGCGCCTACGAGCAGTACTTC. The encoded protein is CASSFKAGGAYEQYF.